Shown below are 28 T cell receptor beta chains from a single sample sequenced in a study of blood T cell repertoires in COVID-19. Data came from immunoSEQ multiplex PCR; TCRdb stores just in-frame clones and leaves some out. The repertoire holds some 200,000 clones, 70% to 90% seen once, with roughly a sixth in the top ten. Sample: peripheral blood. These receptors came from a man in his fifties or sixties with COVID-19, enrolled during active disease.

The V call is TRBV4-2, the J call TRBJ1-4, with 8 nucleotides matching TRBD1. CDR3 length: 17 residues. Germline CDR1 LGHNA, CDR2 YNFKEQ. After removal of 3 bases from V and 8 bases from J, the junction contained 14 bases not matched to a gene. This CDR3 is CASSHGDQGAPEEKLFF. In nucleotides, the CDR3 is TGTGCCAGCAGCCACGGAGACCAGGGGGCACCAGAAGAAAAACTGTTTTTT.

The chain uses TRBV9 and TRBJ2-2; 10 bases are shared with TRBD1. The V segment lost 7 bases and the J segment 5 bases; nucleotides outside the gene matches: 8. CDR3 length equals 15 residues. CDR1 and CDR2 from the germline V gene are SGDLS and YYNGEE. The CDR3 sequence: CASHWDRGQTGELFF. The CDR3 DNA follows: TGTGCCAGCCACTGGGACAGGGGCCAGACCGGGGAGCTGTTTTTT.

The V and J genes are TRBV7-9 and TRBJ1-5; weak D call: TRBD1 (5 bases). The CDR3 has 13 amino acids. Germline V lookup: CDR1 SEHNR, CDR2 FQNEAQ (reference sequence). The V and J ends lost 5 bases and 5 bases respectively, with 10 bases between them. CDR3 sequence reads: CASSASTDQPQHF. The CDR3 DNA sequence: TGTGCCAGCAGCGCATCGACAGATCAGCCCCAGCATTTT.

J is TRBJ2-2 and V is TRBV9, with 9 nucleotides matching TRBD2. The ends lost 0 bases at V and 5 bases at J; junction bases unmatched: 8. The CDR3 length is 17 residues. The germline V gene encodes CDR1 SGDLS and CDR2 YYNGEE. CDR3 in amino acids: CASSVDPAGGPTGELFF. The CDR3 region has the DNA TGTGCCAGCAGCGTAGATCCGGCGGGAGGGCCGACCGGGGAGCTGTTTTTT.

The gene calls are TRBV7-9 and TRBJ2-2, with D possibly TRBD2 on 6 matching bases. The V end was cut by 5 bases, the J end by 1 base, with 8 bases between. The CDR3 covers 14 residues. CDR1 SEHNR and CDR2 FQNEAQ come from the germline V gene (reference sequence). The CDR3 DNA reads TGTGCCAGCAGCAGGGGACTGAACACCGGGGAGCTGTTTTTT. It is translated as CASSRGLNTGELFF.

This clone was detected once. The J gene is TRBJ2-4, the V gene TRBV5-8, with 11 bases aligning to TRBD1. After removal of 4 bases from V and 8 bases from J, the junction contained 11 bases not matched to a gene. Germline loops: CDR1 SGHTS, CDR2 YDEGEE. This CDR3 comprises 16 residues. This CDR3 is CASSGQGARRGDIQYF. CDR3 coding DNA: TGTGCCAGCAGCGGACAGGGGGCGCGGAGAGGGGACATTCAGTACTTC.

This chain connects TRBV5-5 to TRBJ2-5; possibly TRBD2 for D (5 bases). This CDR3 has 12 amino acids. Trimming cost V 4 bases and J 5 bases, with 9 bases left between them. Germline CDR1 is SGHKS and CDR2 is YYEKEE (reference sequence). In DNA form, the CDR3 reads TGTGCCAGCAGCAGGTCGGGGGAGACCCAGTACTTC. Protein product: CASSRSGETQYF.

CDR3 residues: CASSPRGSPRSEQYF. DNA for the CDR3: TGTGCCAGCAGCCCCAGGGGGTCCCCTCGGTCCGAGCAGTACTTC. The chain links TRBV7-3 to TRBJ2-7; 7 nucleotides match TRBD1. Germline-derived CDR1 and CDR2 are SGHTA and FQGTGA. The CDR3 spans 15 residues. The V segment lost 5 bases and the J segment 6 bases; nucleotides outside the gene matches: 13.

This chain connects TRBV5-4 to TRBJ1-5; D remains ambiguous. With 3 bases removed from V and 1 base from J, the gap between germline ends came to 11 bases. CDR1 and CDR2 (germline): SGHNT, YYREEE (reference sequence). The CDR3 has 15 amino acids. The CDR3 region has the DNA TGTGCCAGCAGCTCGAACCCCAGAAGCAATCAGCCCCAGCATTTT. It encodes CASSSNPRSNQPQHF.

This chain links TRBV19 with TRBJ2-1, with D maybe TRBD2 (6 bases). This CDR3 comprises 16 residues. The ends were cut back, 1 base at V and 2 bases at J, with 12 bases in the middle. Germline V gene sequence: CDR1 LNHDA, CDR2 SQIVND (reference sequence). The chain's CDR3 is CASSIVGGVTYNEQFF. Written as DNA, the CDR3 is TGTGCCAGTAGTATAGTTGGCGGGGTTACCTACAATGAGCAGTTCTTC.

The chain employs TRBV6-4 and TRBJ1-1; the D is unclear. CDR1 and CDR2 from the germline V gene are MRHNA and SNTAGT. The CDR3 has 14 residues. V lost 6 bases and J 3 bases, leaving 14 bases between the germline ends. The CDR3 spells CASRVEDTDTEAFF. The CDR3 DNA follows: TGTGCCAGCAGGGTTGAGGATACGGACACTGAAGCTTTCTTT.

The rearrangement joins TRBV11-2 to TRBJ1-1; TRBD1 aligns across 7 bases. The CDR3 is 14 amino acids. The germline V gene encodes CDR1 SGHAT and CDR2 FQNNGV. The V and J ends lost 6 bases and 5 bases, in that order; junction bases with no gene match: 9. CDR3 sequence reads: CASSLLDRDTEAFF. Written as DNA, the CDR3 is TGTGCCAGCAGTTTACTTGACAGGGATACTGAAGCTTTCTTT.

The V call is TRBV10-2, the J call TRBJ2-1; tentatively, D is TRBD1 (7 bases). V was trimmed by 5 bases and J by 3 bases, leaving 17 bases between them. Germline-derived CDR1 and CDR2 are WSHSY and SAAADI. The CDR3 totals 16 residues. The CDR3 DNA reads TGCGCCAGCAGTCTTAGGGGGGACAGACTCTACAATGAGCAGTTCTTC. Encoded protein: CASSLRGDRLYNEQFF.

The chain carries TRBV9 and TRBJ2-6, with TRBD1 identical over 9 bases. The ends lost 3 bases at V and 2 bases at J; junction bases unmatched: 6. In germline, CDR1 is SGDLS, CDR2 YYNGEE. The CDR3 extends over 17 amino acids. The CDR3 nucleotides read TGTGCCAGCAGCGCTGGGACAGGGCAAGCTGGGGCCAACGTCCTGACTTTC. It is translated as CASSAGTGQAGANVLTF.

This chain uses TRBV7-6 with TRBJ1-6; D ambiguous. Germline V lookup: CDR1 SGHVS, CDR2 FNYEAQ. This CDR3 contains 14 residues. V lost 1 base to trimming and J lost 9 bases, with 10 bases between them. The CDR3 DNA reads TGTGCCAGCAGCTTAGAAACACAGAGTTCACCCCTCCACTTT. This translates into CASSLETQSSPLHF.

This chain links TRBV3-1 (or the pseudogene TRBV3-2) with TRBJ2-7, with 7 bases identical to TRBD1. The CDR3 sequence is 13 residues long. CDR1 LGHDT and CDR2 YNNKEL come from the germline V gene (reference sequence). J lost 7 bases, V lost 6 bases, and 9 bases had no gene match. The CDR3: CASSQTGMREQYF. DNA of the CDR3: TGTGCCAGCAGTCAGACAGGGATGAGGGAGCAGTACTTC.

The rearrangement joins TRBV5-8 to TRBJ1-2, with TRBD1 matching over 7 bases. This CDR3 has 16 residues. In germline, CDR1 is SGHTS, CDR2 YDEGEE. V dropped 0 bases and J dropped 8; count of bases not matched to a gene: 13. This CDR3 reads CASSLGGTAALLGYTF. CDR3 coding DNA: TGTGCCAGCAGCTTGGGAGGGACAGCGGCTTTGTTAGGCTACACCTTC.

The chain employs TRBV5-6 and TRBJ2-1; D is possibly TRBD2 (6 bases). CDR1 is SGHDT and CDR2 is YYEEEE in the germline V gene. The CDR3 has 15 amino acids. With 6 bases removed from V and 5 bases from J, the gap between germline ends came to 18 bases. The CDR3 reads CASTPKGLANNEQFF. The CDR3, as DNA: TGTGCCAGCACCCCCAAGGGACTGGCCAACAATGAGCAGTTCTTC.

CDR3 residues: CASSPGQGGTGELFF. The CDR3 region has the DNA TGTGCCAGCAGTCCCGGACAGGGGGGCACCGGGGAGCTGTTTTTT. The chain links TRBV11-3 to TRBJ2-2, with 10 bases identical to TRBD1. This CDR3 has 15 residues. V gave up 6 bases and J gave up 4 bases; unmatched junction bases: 5. The germline gives CDR1 SGHNT, CDR2 YENEEA.

The chain couples TRBV13 to TRBJ2-1; D possibly corresponds to TRBD1 (6 bases). Germline assignment: CDR1 PRHDT and CDR2 FYEKMQ (reference sequence). The CDR3 contains 15 residues. V was shortened by 5 bases and J by 5 bases, with 16 bases between the two germline ends. In DNA form, the CDR3 reads TGTGCCAGCAGCGCTCCGGGACATCCCGACAATGAGCAGTTCTTC. Translation gives CASSAPGHPDNEQFF.

The J gene is TRBJ2-7, the V gene TRBV6-2 or TRBV6-3; 14 bases line up with TRBD2. Germline trimming cut 5 bases from V and 6 bases from J; bases unmatched to any gene: 15. The germline V gene has CDR1 MNHEY and CDR2 SVGEGT. The CDR3 extends over 18 amino acids. CDR3 bases: TGTGCCAGCAGTCTACTCGGGGGACTAGCGGGAGAGCTTCGCGAGCAGTACTTC. The encoded protein is CASSLLGGLAGELREQYF.

This chain connects TRBV19 to TRBJ2-6; TRBD2 is a possible D gene (6 bases). This CDR3 is 15 amino acids long. CDR1 and CDR2 (germline): LNHDA, SQIVND (reference sequence). V dropped 3 bases and J dropped 2 bases, with 8 bases sitting between them. The CDR3 protein is CASSIPGAGANVLTF. The CDR3 region has the DNA TGTGCCAGTAGTATCCCGGGGGCTGGGGCCAACGTCCTGACTTTC.

The chain employs TRBV10-3 and TRBJ2-5; D may be TRBD1 (5 bases). The V and J ends lost 3 bases and 0 bases respectively, with 11 bases between them. The CDR3 length is 15 residues. Germline CDR1 is ENHRY and CDR2 is SYGVKD. The CDR3 DNA sequence: TGTGCCATCAGTGACAGGGTGGTCCACCAAGAGACCCAGTACTTC. Amino acid sequence: CAISDRVVHQETQYF.

The chain couples TRBV3-1 (or the pseudogene TRBV3-2) to TRBJ2-7; 9 bases match TRBD1. With V trimmed by 4 bases and J by 3 bases, 7 bases remained unmatched. CDR3 length equals 15 residues. CDR1 is LGHDT and CDR2 is YNNKEL in the germline V gene (reference sequence). CDR3 coding DNA: TGTGCCAGCAGCCGATCAGACAGGGGGAACTACGAGCAGTACTTC. It is translated as CASSRSDRGNYEQYF.

The table lists this clone with a count of one. The V call is TRBV25-1, the J call TRBJ1-3, with TRBD1 matching over 12 bases. CDR3 length: 16 amino acids. Losses at the gene ends were 6 bases for V and 1 base for J; bases not matched to a gene: 4. CDR1 and CDR2 from the germline V gene are MGHDK and SYGVNS. The CDR3 DNA follows: TGTGCCAGCAGACCGGGACAGGGGGCTTCTGGAAACACCATATATTTT. This translates into CASRPGQGASGNTIYF.

The V and J genes are TRBV6-5 and TRBJ1-1; TRBD1 might be the D (5 bases). Germline CDR1 MNHEY, CDR2 SVGAGI. CDR3 length: 13 amino acids. The ends were cut back, 2 bases at V and 1 base at J, with 5 bases in the middle. In DNA form, the CDR3 reads TGTGCCAGCAGTTACGGACAGAACACTGAAGCTTTCTTT. Residues: CASSYGQNTEAFF.

The chain has TRBV6-6 and TRBJ1-4, with D tentatively TRBD1 (5 bases). Germline lookup yields CDR1 MNHNY and CDR2 SVGAGI (reference sequence). The V gene lost 7 bases and the J gene lost 7 bases, with 13 bases spanning the gap. This CDR3 is 13 amino acids long. The CDR3: CASTREGFEKLFF. The DNA of the CDR3 is TGTGCCAGCACCCGGGAGGGGTTTGAAAAACTGTTTTTT.

The chain recombines TRBV3-1 (or the pseudogene TRBV3-2) with TRBJ2-2; 12 nucleotides line up with TRBD2. Germline V lookup: CDR1 LGHDT, CDR2 YNNKEL (reference sequence). This CDR3 has 19 residues. With V trimmed by 2 bases and J by 4 bases, 11 bases remained unmatched. For the CDR3, the DNA is TGTGCCAGCAGCCAACCAAGACTAGCGGGAGTTTTGGTCACCGGGGAGCTGTTTTTT. It specifies CASSQPRLAGVLVTGELFF.